This T cell receptor (beta chain) was sequenced for a study of T cells after yellow fever vaccination. In this sample, this clonotype turned up a few times. The antigen is not known. The length of the CDR3 is 15 residues. With 10 bases removed from V and 0 bases from J, the gap between germline ends came to 16 bases. The 5'RACE template-switching step produced TCR cDNA and added a universal primer site and UMIs. TCRdb recomputed calls from the 5' RACE reads with MiXCR, one row per CDR3 protein. This table has roughly 340,000 distinct CDR3 sequences, roughly 8.7% appearing once. Study-wide points: Contamination by abundant bulk-population clonotypes could be present in FACS-sorted repertoires. Reappearance after the booster was seen for most primary-vaccination clones, at more than 95% CD4 and 88% CD8. Only a minor proportion of clonotypes was detected across both CD4 and CD8 compartments.

The TCR was taken from a man aged 18 to 29 who received the YFV17D yellow fever vaccine. This material consisted of PBMCs, taken on the day of the first yellow fever vaccination. The V and J genes are TRBV12-3 or TRBV12-4 and TRBJ1-5, with D possibly TRBD1 on 6 matching bases. The CDR3 bases are TGTGCCACCAAGAATACAGGGTTTAGCAATCAGCCCCAGCATTTT. This codes for CATKNTGFSNQPQHF.